This T cell receptor beta chain was found in a study of shared clonotypes between healthy human individuals. Germline CDR1 MDHEN, CDR2 SYDVKM. Trimming shortened V by 3 bases and J by 4 bases, and 12 bases separated the two germline ends. CDR3 length: 15 residues. Each replicate PCR on the sorted subsets used 200 to 250 ng DNA (approximately 33,000 T cell genomes). Sequencing used immunoSEQ multiplex PCR; TCRdb keeps in-frame clones, though not all of them. The profile shows roughly 1.5 million clones, 98% of them singletons. The sample comprised naive CD4+ T cells sorted from blood. As for subset: CD45RA+ positively selected. The clonotype was recovered from a man younger than 45 in good health. The chain combines TRBV28 with TRBJ1-4; no definite D call. In DNA form, the CDR3 reads TGTGCCAGCAGTTTCGGGGTTTACGGTAATGAAAAACTGTTTTTT. Amino acid sequence: CASSFGVYGNEKLFF.